Presented here are 6 T cell receptor beta chains from one specimen sequenced in a study of control samples from healthy donors and cancer patients (dated by TCRdb to the early 2020s). Library generation was performed with the immunoSEQ multiplex PCR assay. TCRdb took over this immuneACCESS table, retaining in-frame rearrangements with V and J assigned. Such tables are incomplete; in checked studies, under half of the missing clones stem from an unresolved V gene, and the remainder is unexplained. For this sample there are some 67,000 clones; 80% to 90% appear just once. 2% to 2.5% of the sample comes from the top ten. The sequencing input was PBMCs. These TCRs come from a woman between 50 and 59 years old with head and neck cancer.

The V and J genes are TRBV7-9 and TRBJ1-3; 7 bases line up with TRBD1. J lost 0 bases, V lost 4 bases, and 9 bases had no gene match. Germline assignment: CDR1 SEHNR and CDR2 FQNEAQ (reference sequence). CDR3 length equals 17 residues. In nucleotides, the CDR3 is TGTGCCAGCAGCTGGGGGGGGACAGTTCGCTCTGGAAACACCATATATTTT. The encoded protein is CASSWGGTVRSGNTIYF.

The J gene is TRBJ1-5, the V gene TRBV28, with D unresolved. The germline CDR1 and CDR2 sequences are MDHEN and SYDVKM. Trimming took 3 bases from V and 10 from J, leaving 7 bases between them. This CDR3 is 11 amino acids long. The CDR3 sequence: CASSLTPPQHF. As DNA, the CDR3 is TGTGCCAGCAGTTTGACCCCTCCCCAGCATTTT.

The chain uses TRBV6-1 and TRBJ2-7, with 11 bases matching TRBD1. The germline V gene has CDR1 MNHNS and CDR2 SASEGT. Trimming at V came to 2 bases and at J to 4 bases, leaving 4 bases not matched to a gene. This CDR3 has 15 amino acids. For the CDR3, the DNA is TGTGCCAGCAGTGAAAGGACAGGGGGCTTGTACGAGCAGTACTTC. This sequence encodes CASSERTGGLYEQYF.

The J gene is TRBJ2-3, the V gene TRBV30; D is uncertain. The germline gives CDR1 GTSNPN, CDR2 SVGIG (reference sequence). The CDR3 sequence is 14 residues long. Trimming pared 5 bases from V and 1 base from J, leaving 13 bases between. The CDR3 protein is CAWHRGYGTDTQYF. The CDR3 region has the DNA TGTGCCTGGCATAGAGGTTATGGCACAGATACGCAGTATTTT.

This sequence joins TRBV28 and TRBJ1-2; D gene unclear. Trimming took 4 bases from V and 2 from J, leaving 11 bases between them. Germline V gene lookup returns CDR1 MDHEN and CDR2 SYDVKM. This CDR3 spans 14 amino acids. The CDR3 nucleotides read TGTGCCAGCAGTTCAGGACCGGTGAACTATGGCTACACCTTC. Translating gives CASSSGPVNYGYTF.

This clone was recorded a few times. The chain joins TRBV9 to TRBJ2-7, with D perhaps TRBD2 (6 bases). CDR1 and CDR2 from the germline V gene are SGDLS and YYNGEE. The ends were cut back, 0 bases at V and 2 bases at J, with 12 bases in the middle. CDR3 length: 15 amino acids. CDR3 loop: CASSVEEGWTYEQYF. CDR3 coding DNA: TGTGCCAGCAGCGTAGAGGAGGGCTGGACCTACGAGCAGTACTTC.